This TCR beta chain stems from a study of blood T cell repertoires in COVID-19. Study details: Sample material is recorded as cDNA or gDNA derived from T cells, B-cell-depleted T cells, or PBMCs.

The protocol was immunoSEQ multiplex PCR, while the TCRdb copy is restricted to in-frame clones and leaves out a portion. Seen here are roughly 340,000 clones, around 87% observed once, and the top ten hold 1.5% to 2.5%. CDR1 KGHSH and CDR2 LQKENI come from the germline V gene. The ends lost 2 bases at V and 0 bases at J; junction bases unmatched: 3. The CDR3 is made up of 16 amino acids. This chain links TRBV18 with TRBJ2-1, with 8 bases matching TRBD1. This TCR was sampled from a man aged 40-49 years in a cohort exposed to, infected with or recovered from COVID-19 (not recorded which). The sequenced material came from PBMCs or T cells enriched from blood (not recorded which). In DNA form, the CDR3 reads TGTGCCAGCTCACCAGCAGGGGGCACCTCCTACAATGAGCAGTTCTTC. Its protein product is CASSPAGGTSYNEQFF.